Listed below are T cell receptor beta chains from one sample, sequenced in a study of blood T cell repertoires in COVID-19. Profiled with immunoSEQ multiplex PCR; TCRdb holds only in-frame clones, not every one. The sample records 380,000 or so clones, 70% to 90% being singletons. The source material was PBMCs or T cells enriched from blood (not recorded which). The origin of the receptors is a woman aged 30 to 39 with acute COVID-19. Each CDR3 is given with its conserved first and last residue. D genes are given only for firm matches. The size entry is marked missing in some rows and otherwise reads once, few, many or a size class.

v_gene: TRBV19; j_gene: TRBJ1-4; abundance: NA; d_gene: NA; CDR3aa: CASSFRNEKLFF; CDR3nt: TGTGCCAGTAGTTTCAGGAATGAAAAACTGTTTTTT
v_gene: TRBV19; j_gene: TRBJ1-1; abundance: NA; d_gene: NA; CDR3aa: CASSIRTENTEAFF; CDR3nt: TGTGCCAGTAGTATTAGGACAGAAAACACTGAAGCTTTCTTT
v_gene: TRBV20-1; j_gene: TRBJ2-3; abundance: NA; d_gene: NA; CDR3aa: CSAGPSETQYF; CDR3nt: TGCAGTGCTGGCCCAAGCGAGACGCAGTATTTT
v_gene: TRBV30; j_gene: TRBJ2-5; abundance: NA; d_gene: NA; CDR3aa: CAWRKGVRETQYF; CDR3nt: TGTGCCTGGAGAAAAGGGGTCCGGGAGACCCAGTACTTC
v_gene: TRBV7-8; j_gene: TRBJ2-3; abundance: NA; d_gene: TRBD2; CDR3aa: CASSLAAGGSTDTQYF; CDR3nt: TGTGCCAGCAGCTTAGCTGCGGGGGGTTCCACAGATACGCAGTATTTT
v_gene: TRBV19; j_gene: TRBJ1-1; abundance: NA; d_gene: NA; CDR3aa: CASSIVRQSEAFF; CDR3nt: TGTGCCAGTAGTATAGTTAGACAGAGTGAAGCTTTCTTT
v_gene: TRBV15; j_gene: TRBJ1-3; abundance: NA; d_gene: NA; CDR3aa: CATSRDGEQHSGNTIYF; CDR3nt: TGTGCCACCAGCAGAGATGGCGAACAGCACTCTGGAAACACCATATATTTT
v_gene: TRBV7-9; j_gene: TRBJ2-7; abundance: NA; d_gene: NA; CDR3aa: CASSPGGLEEQYF; CDR3nt: TGTGCCAGCAGCCCCGGGGGGCTTGAAGAGCAGTACTTC
v_gene: TRBV24-1; j_gene: TRBJ1-2; abundance: NA; d_gene: TRBD1; CDR3aa: CATSDKRQGNYGYTF; CDR3nt: TGTGCCACCAGTGACAAGCGACAGGGGAACTATGGCTACACCTTC
v_gene: TRBV7-9; j_gene: TRBJ1-1; abundance: NA; d_gene: TRBD1; CDR3aa: CASSLGGQGGEAFF; CDR3nt: TGTGCCAGCAGCTTAGGGGGACAGGGTGGTGAAGCTTTCTTT
v_gene: TRBV28; j_gene: TRBJ1-5; abundance: NA; d_gene: NA; CDR3aa: CASRADIHSHQPQHF; CDR3nt: TGTGCCAGCAGGGCCGACATTCACAGTCATCAGCCCCAGCATTTT
v_gene: TRBV7-9; j_gene: TRBJ1-5; abundance: NA; d_gene: NA; CDR3aa: CASSSATNQPQHF; CDR3nt: TGTGCCAGCAGCTCAGCTACTAATCAGCCCCAGCATTTT
v_gene: TRBV14; j_gene: TRBJ1-6; abundance: NA; d_gene: NA; CDR3aa: CASSGGRNSPLHF; CDR3nt: TGTGCCAGCTCCGGGGGGCGAAATTCACCCCTCCACTTT
v_gene: TRBV19; j_gene: TRBJ1-1; abundance: once; d_gene: NA; CDR3aa: CASSILTATNTEAFF; CDR3nt: TGTGCCAGTAGCATATTAACAGCCACGAACACTGAAGCTTTCTTT
v_gene: TRBV10-3; j_gene: TRBJ1-1; abundance: few; d_gene: NA; CDR3aa: CAIASGDTEAFF; CDR3nt: TGTGCCATCGCCAGCGGTGACACTGAAGCTTTCTTT
v_gene: TRBV5-1; j_gene: TRBJ1-6; abundance: few; d_gene: NA; CDR3aa: CASSLAVGGNSPLHF; CDR3nt: TGCGCCAGCAGCTTGGCGGTCGGGGGGAATTCACCCCTCCACTTT
v_gene: TRBV6-1; j_gene: TRBJ2-1; abundance: NA; d_gene: NA; CDR3aa: CASSERGAYNEQFF; CDR3nt: TGTGCCAGCAGTGAACGGGGGGCTTACAATGAGCAGTTCTTC
v_gene: TRBV9; j_gene: TRBJ2-6; abundance: few; d_gene: TRBD1; CDR3aa: CASSVGTGPNSGANVLTF; CDR3nt: TGTGCCAGCAGCGTAGGGACAGGGCCAAACTCTGGGGCCAACGTCCTGACTTTC
v_gene: TRBV9; j_gene: TRBJ2-3; abundance: NA; d_gene: TRBD2; CDR3aa: CASSDPLAGGEDTQYF; CDR3nt: TGTGCCAGCAGCGACCCCTTAGCGGGGGGTGAGGATACGCAGTATTTT
v_gene: TRBV5-1; j_gene: TRBJ1-6; abundance: NA; d_gene: NA; CDR3aa: CASSLSGRGNSPLHF; CDR3nt: TGCGCCAGCAGCTTGTCAGGCCGTGGTAATTCACCCCTCCACTTT
v_gene: TRBV4-1; j_gene: TRBJ1-6; abundance: NA; d_gene: NA; CDR3aa: CASSHRTGYDRSPLHF; CDR3nt: TGCGCCAGCAGCCATAGAACAGGGTACGATCGCTCACCCCTCCACTTT
v_gene: TRBV2; j_gene: TRBJ1-5; abundance: NA; d_gene: NA; CDR3aa: CASAQGSNQPQHF; CDR3nt: TGTGCCAGCGCACAGGGTAGCAATCAGCCCCAGCATTTT
v_gene: TRBV27; j_gene: TRBJ2-7; abundance: NA; d_gene: TRBD1; CDR3aa: CASSPRGLLPGYEQYF; CDR3nt: TGTGCCAGCAGTCCCAGGGGGCTCCTGCCTGGCTACGAGCAGTACTTC
v_gene: TRBV7-8; j_gene: TRBJ2-3; abundance: NA; d_gene: TRBD2; CDR3aa: CASSSYLAGHTDTQYF; CDR3nt: TGTGCCAGCAGCTCCTACCTAGCGGGGCACACAGATACGCAGTATTTT
v_gene: TRBV9; j_gene: TRBJ2-1; abundance: NA; d_gene: TRBD2; CDR3aa: CASCKSSGGEVEQFF; CDR3nt: TGTGCCAGCTGTAAGTCTAGCGGGGGAGAGGTTGAGCAGTTCTTC
v_gene: TRBV10-3; j_gene: TRBJ1-3; abundance: NA; d_gene: NA; CDR3aa: CAISEIRSGNTIYF; CDR3nt: TGTGCCATCAGTGAAATTCGCTCTGGAAACACCATATATTTT
v_gene: TRBV30; j_gene: TRBJ2-7; abundance: NA; d_gene: TRBD1; CDR3aa: CAWSVGTALSYEQYF; CDR3nt: TGTGCCTGGAGTGTCGGGACAGCTTTAAGCTACGAGCAGTACTTC